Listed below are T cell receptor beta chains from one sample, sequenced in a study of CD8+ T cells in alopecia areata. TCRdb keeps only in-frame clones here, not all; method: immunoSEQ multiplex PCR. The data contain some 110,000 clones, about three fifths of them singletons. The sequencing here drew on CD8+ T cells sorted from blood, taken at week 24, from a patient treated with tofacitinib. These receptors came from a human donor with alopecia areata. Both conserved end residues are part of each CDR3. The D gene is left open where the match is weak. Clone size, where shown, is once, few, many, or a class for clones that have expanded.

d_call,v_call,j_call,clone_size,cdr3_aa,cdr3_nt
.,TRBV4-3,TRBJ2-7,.,CASSPGGFEQYF,TGCGCCAGCTCTCCTGGGGGTTTCGAGCAGTACTTC
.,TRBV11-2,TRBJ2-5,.,CASRGTGEGETQYF,TGTGCCAGCCGCGGTACAGGGGAGGGCGAGACCCAGTACTTC
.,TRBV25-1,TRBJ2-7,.,CASSDRGSYEQYF,TGTGCCAGCAGTGACAGGGGATCCTACGAGCAGTACTTC
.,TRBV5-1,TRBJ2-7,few,CASSYEAVALSYEQYF,TGCGCCAGCAGCTATGAAGCGGTAGCTCTCTCCTACGAGCAGTACTTC
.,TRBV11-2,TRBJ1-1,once,CASSLYTEAFF,TGTGCCAGCAGCCTATACACTGAAGCTTTCTTT
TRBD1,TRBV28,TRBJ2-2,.,CASSFIPGTGHNTGELFF,TGTGCCAGCAGTTTCATTCCCGGGACAGGTCATAACACCGGGGAGCTGTTTTTT
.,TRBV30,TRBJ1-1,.,CAWTLRGFAEAFF,TGTGCCTGGACTTTGAGAGGGTTTGCTGAAGCTTTCTTT
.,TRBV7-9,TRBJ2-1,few,CASSSLSADYNEQFF,TGTGCCAGCAGCTCCCTATCGGCTGACTACAATGAGCAGTTCTTC
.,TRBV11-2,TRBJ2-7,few,CASSPADRGSYEQYF,TGTGCCAGCAGCCCAGCGGACAGAGGTTCCTACGAGCAGTACTTC
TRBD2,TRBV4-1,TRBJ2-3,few,CASSQPGGRADTQYF,TGCGCCAGCAGCCAACCCGGGGGGAGGGCAGATACGCAGTATTTT
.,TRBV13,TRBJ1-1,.,CASSPSGHLNTEAFF,TGTGCCAGCAGCCCGTCGGGACACCTGAACACTGAAGCTTTCTTT
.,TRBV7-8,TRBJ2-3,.,CASSLENKDTQYF,TGTGCCAGCAGCTTAGAGAACAAAGATACGCAGTATTTT
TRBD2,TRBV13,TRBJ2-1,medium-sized,CASSSRGARFNEQFF,TGTGCCAGCAGTTCGCGGGGGGCCAGATTTAATGAGCAGTTCTTC
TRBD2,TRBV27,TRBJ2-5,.,CASSRTLAGEETQYF,TGTGCCAGCAGTCGGACTCTAGCGGGGGAAGAGACCCAGTACTTC
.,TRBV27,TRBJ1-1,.,CASAGMNTEAFF,TGTGCCTCAGCAGGAATGAACACTGAAGCTTTCTTT
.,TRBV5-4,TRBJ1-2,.,CASTQPGTVYGYTF,TGTGCCAGCACCCAACCCGGGACGGTCTATGGCTACACCTTC
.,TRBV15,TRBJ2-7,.,CATGRGSLYEQYF,TGTGCCACCGGACGGGGGTCCCTCTACGAGCAGTACTTC
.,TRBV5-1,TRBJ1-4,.,CASSVEYRATNEKLFF,TGCGCCAGCAGCGTTGAGTACAGGGCAACTAATGAAAAACTGTTTTTT
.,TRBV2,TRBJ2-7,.,CASSEAPGQTTYEQYF,TGTGCCAGCAGTGAAGCGCCAGGACAGACTACCTACGAGCAGTACTTC
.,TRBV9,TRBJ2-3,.,CASSVVSGPADTQYF,TGTGCCAGCAGCGTAGTTAGCGGTCCAGCAGATACGCAGTATTTT
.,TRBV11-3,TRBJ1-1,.,CASSLHGVTEAFF,TGTGCCAGCAGCCTGCACGGCGTGACTGAAGCTTTCTTT
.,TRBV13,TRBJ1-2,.,CASSLDRSNYGYTF,TGTGCCAGCAGCTTAGACAGAAGTAACTATGGCTACACCTTC
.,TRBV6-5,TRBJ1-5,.,CASSTGVNQPQHF,TGTGCCAGCTCCACTGGGGTGAATCAGCCCCAGCATTTT
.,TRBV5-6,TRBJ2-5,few,CASSISGGQETQYF,TGTGCCAGCAGCATCAGTGGGGGGCAAGAGACCCAGTACTTC
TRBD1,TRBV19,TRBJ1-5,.,CASSAGTVGRDQPQHF,TGTGCCAGTAGTGCCGGGACAGTCGGGAGGGATCAGCCCCAGCATTTT
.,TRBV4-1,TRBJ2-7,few,CASSQDLSGNYEQYF,TGCGCCAGCAGCCAAGATCTGAGCGGAAACTACGAGCAGTACTTC
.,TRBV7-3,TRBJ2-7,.,CASSLYSRGTAYEQYF,TGTGCCAGCAGCTTATACTCAAGGGGGACCGCCTACGAGCAGTACTTC
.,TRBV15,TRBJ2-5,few,CATSSALRQSEAETQYF,TGTGCCACCAGCAGCGCCTTACGGCAGTCAGAGGCAGAGACCCAGTACTTC
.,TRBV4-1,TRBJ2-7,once,CASSQRREDEQYF,TGCGCCAGCAGCCAGAGGAGGGAAGACGAGCAGTACTTC
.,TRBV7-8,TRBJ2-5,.,CASSANRAGKETQYF,TGTGCCAGCAGCGCCAACAGGGCTGGGAAAGAGACCCAGTACTTC
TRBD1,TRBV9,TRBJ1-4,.,CASSEGAGTGHEKLFF,TGTGCCAGCAGCGAGGGGGCCGGGACAGGGCATGAAAAACTGTTTTTT
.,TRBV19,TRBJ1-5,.,CATRQEEEGYSNQPQHF,TGTGCCACTCGACAGGAAGAAGAAGGCTATAGCAATCAGCCCCAGCATTTT
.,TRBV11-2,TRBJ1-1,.,CASSLGGTLEAFF,TGTGCCAGCAGCTTAGGAGGGACACTCGAAGCTTTCTTT
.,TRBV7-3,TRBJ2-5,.,CASSHDGSILETQYF,TGTGCCAGCAGCCACGACGGTAGTATTTTGGAGACCCAGTACTTC
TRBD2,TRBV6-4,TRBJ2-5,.,CASTRAGAVETQYF,TGTGCCAGCACCCGAGCGGGGGCGGTGGAGACCCAGTACTTC
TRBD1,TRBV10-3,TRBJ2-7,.,CAISELAGGQNEQYF,TGTGCCATCAGTGAGTTGGCAGGGGGCCAAAACGAGCAGTACTTC
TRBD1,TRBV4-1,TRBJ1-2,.,CASSPRQGPGYGYTF,TGCGCCAGCAGCCCCCGACAGGGGCCGGGCTATGGCTACACCTTC
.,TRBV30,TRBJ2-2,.,CAWSWGLNTGELFF,TGTGCCTGGAGCTGGGGGCTGAACACCGGGGAGCTGTTTTTT
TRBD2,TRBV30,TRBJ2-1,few,CAWGLLANEQFF,TGTGCCTGGGGGTTACTAGCGAATGAGCAGTTCTTC
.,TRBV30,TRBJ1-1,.,CAWSSTGPEAFF,TGTGCCTGGAGTTCCACAGGGCCTGAAGCTTTCTTT
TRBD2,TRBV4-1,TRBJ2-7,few,CASSPGGGSTYEQYF,TGCGCCAGCAGCCCGGGGGGAGGGTCGACCTACGAGCAGTACTTC
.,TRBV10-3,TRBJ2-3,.,CASSEAAGTGGDTQYF,TGTGCCAGCAGTGAAGCAGCCGGGACCGGAGGAGATACGCAGTATTTT
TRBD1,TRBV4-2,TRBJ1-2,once,CASSPDRGPYYGYTF,TGTGCCAGCAGCCCCGACAGGGGGCCCTATTATGGCTACACCTTC
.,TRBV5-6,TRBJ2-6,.,CASSLGPAGANVLTF,TGTGCCAGCAGCTTGGGGCCAGCAGGGGCCAACGTCCTGACTTTC
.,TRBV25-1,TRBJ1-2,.,CASSESIDNGYTF,TGTGCCAGCAGTGAGAGTATCGATAATGGCTACACCTTC
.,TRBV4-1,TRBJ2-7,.,CASSLRDGGYEQYF,TGCGCCAGCAGCCTCCGGGACGGAGGATACGAGCAGTACTTC
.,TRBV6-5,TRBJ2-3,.,CAGPRGDTQYF,TGTGCCGGCCCAAGGGGGGATACGCAGTATTTT
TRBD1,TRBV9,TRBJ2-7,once,CASSAGTGSLYEQYF,TGTGCCAGCAGCGCCGGGACAGGGAGTTTGTACGAGCAGTACTTC
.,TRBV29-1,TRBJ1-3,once,CSVVGQPGNTIYF,TGCAGCGTTGTTGGACAGCCTGGAAACACCATATATTTT
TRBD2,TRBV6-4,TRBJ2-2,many,CASSASGDTGELFF,TGTGCCAGCAGTGCCAGCGGGGACACCGGGGAGCTGTTTTTT
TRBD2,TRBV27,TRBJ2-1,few,CASSRGGSSSYNEQFF,TGTGCCAGCAGTCGGGGGGGCTCGAGCTCCTACAATGAGCAGTTCTTC
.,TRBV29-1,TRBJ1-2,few,CSVEGEQGFGYTF,TGCAGCGTTGAGGGGGAACAGGGTTTTGGCTACACCTTC
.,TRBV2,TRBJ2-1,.,CATDSGLYNEQFF,TGTGCCACCGACAGTGGCCTATACAATGAGCAGTTCTTC
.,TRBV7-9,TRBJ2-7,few,CASSQDYEQYF,TGTGCCAGCAGCCAGGACTACGAGCAGTACTTC
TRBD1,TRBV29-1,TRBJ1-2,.,CSVIYSGGFGYTF,TGCAGCGTCATTTATTCAGGGGGCTTTGGCTACACCTTC
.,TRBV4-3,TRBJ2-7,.,CASSQDPTDGSLYEQYF,TGCGCCAGCAGCCAAGATCCGACGGACGGCTCCCTCTACGAGCAGTACTTC